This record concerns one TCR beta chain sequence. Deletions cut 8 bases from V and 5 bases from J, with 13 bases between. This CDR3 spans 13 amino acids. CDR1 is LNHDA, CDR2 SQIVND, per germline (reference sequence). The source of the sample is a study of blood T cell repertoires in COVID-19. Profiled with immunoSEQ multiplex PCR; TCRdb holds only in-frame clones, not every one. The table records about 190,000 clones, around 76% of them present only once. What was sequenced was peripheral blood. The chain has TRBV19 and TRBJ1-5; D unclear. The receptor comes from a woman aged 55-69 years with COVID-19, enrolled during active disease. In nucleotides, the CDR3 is TGTGCCAGTTCAACCGGCGGGTATCAGCCCCAGCATTTT. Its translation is CASSTGGYQPQHF.